This T cell receptor (beta chain) was sequenced for a study of blood T cell repertoires in COVID-19. Study context: Acute-phase and convalescent COVID-19 samples originated in the United States, Italy and Spain.

Unmatched junction bases numbered 9, after V lost 2 bases and J lost 0 bases. Germline assignment: CDR1 SQVTM and CDR2 ANQGSEA. CDR3 length: 16 residues. In the authors' methods: Reference gene primers were amplified, and this amplification served to estimate nucleated cell counts. Measured with immunoSEQ multiplex PCR; TCRdb has only the in-frame clones, and not every one. Clonal size and the V and J genes are those of that table, whereas D and trimming came from the DNA. The sample carries approximately 220,000 clones, about 83% recorded once. The cohort comprised adults aged 18 to 89 years residing in under 25 US areas.

The sequencing input was PBMCs or T cells enriched from blood (not recorded which). The TCR comes from a woman between 50 and 59 years old who had been exposed to COVID-19. The chain employs TRBV29-1 and TRBJ1-2; the match to TRBD1 covers 7 bases. CDR3 loop: CSVEIISQGTNYGYTF. In DNA, the CDR3 is TGCAGCGTTGAAATAATTTCACAGGGGACTAACTATGGCTACACCTTC.